Listed below are T cell receptor beta chains from one sample, sequenced in a study of preoperative IRX-2 immunotherapy in early breast cancer. Profiling relied on immunoSEQ multiplex PCR, and the TCRdb table lists in-frame clones only, not all of them. The table has about 26,000 clones, roughly 90% seen once. This specimen was collected from a patient treated with IRX-2 immunotherapy. The source of these receptors is a human donor with breast cancer. Each CDR3 is given with its conserved first and last residue. The order of the fields is clone size, J gene, V gene, D gene, CDR3 protein, CDR3 DNA. A D gene is named only where the DNA matches it firmly. Clone size is given for some rows only: seen once, a few or many times, or a class if the clone is expanded.

NA | TRBJ2-7 | TRBV18 | TRBD2 | CASSPGLALYEQYF | TGTGCCAGCTCACCGGGACTAGCTTTATACGAGCAGTACTTC
NA | TRBJ2-5 | TRBV7-9 | NA | CASSPPLGHQETQYF | TGTGCCAGCAGCCCCCCGCTGGGACACCAAGAGACCCAGTACTTC
once | TRBJ1-5 | TRBV7-2 | TRBD1 | CASSINRGGNQPQHF | TGTGCCAGCAGCATAAACAGGGGGGGCAATCAGCCCCAGCATTTT
NA | TRBJ1-5 | TRBV5-6 | NA | CASSLVGAHQPQHF | TGTGCCAGCAGCTTGGTAGGGGCCCATCAGCCCCAGCATTTT
NA | TRBJ1-1 | TRBV7-9 | NA | CASRLQENTEAFF | TGTGCCAGCAGATTACAGGAGAACACTGAAGCTTTCTTT
NA | TRBJ1-2 | TRBV15 | NA | CATSREVTRGYTF | TGTGCCACCAGCAGAGAAGTAACAAGGGGCTACACCTTC
NA | TRBJ2-1 | TRBV10-1 | NA | CASSESKIIYNEQFF | TGCGCCAGCAGTGAGTCGAAGATAATCTACAATGAGCAGTTCTTC
NA | TRBJ1-4 | TRBV6-1 | TRBD1 | CATLQGANEKLFF | TGTGCCACCCTACAGGGGGCAAATGAAAAACTGTTTTTT
NA | TRBJ1-3 | TRBV6-1 | NA | CASSAHSQGTGNTIYF | TGTGCCAGCAGTGCTCACAGCCAAGGAACTGGAAACACCATATATTTT
NA | TRBJ2-5 | TRBV7-9 | TRBD2 | CASRSGLASLETQYF | TGTGCCAGCAGGTCGGGACTAGCGAGTTTAGAGACCCAGTACTTC
few | TRBJ1-1 | TRBV9 | NA | CASSVDGNTEAFF | TGTGCCAGCAGCGTAGACGGGAACACTGAAGCTTTCTTT
NA | TRBJ2-1 | TRBV6-4 | NA | CASRDYPGGYNEQFF | TGTGCCAGCAGGGACTACCCAGGGGGGTACAATGAGCAGTTCTTC
NA | TRBJ2-1 | TRBV7-2 | TRBD2 | CASSLGGLANEQFF | TGTGCCAGCAGCTTAGGGGGACTAGCAAATGAGCAGTTCTTC
NA | TRBJ2-7 | TRBV21-1 | NA | CASSTGQDHEQYF | TGTGCCAGCAGCACAGGACAGGATCACGAGCAGTACTTC
NA | TRBJ1-3 | TRBV7-2 | NA | CASSLVGRMHSGNTIYF | TGTGCCAGCAGCTTAGTCGGACGCATGCACTCTGGAAACACCATATATTTT
NA | TRBJ1-6 | TRBV6-5 | NA | CASSYRGKALDSPLHF | TGTGCCAGCAGTTACAGGGGCAAGGCTTTGGATTCACCCCTCCACTTT
NA | TRBJ2-3 | TRBV19 | TRBD2 | CASSTQLAGVPDTQYF | TGTGCCAGTAGTACGCAACTAGCGGGGGTCCCGGATACGCAGTATTTT
NA | TRBJ2-7 | TRBV2 | TRBD1 | CARGTGVGEQYF | TGTGCCAGGGGGACAGGGGTTGGTGAGCAGTACTTC
NA | TRBJ1-2 | TRBV19 | NA | CASSIVAGAKGYYGYTF | TGTGCCAGTAGTATAGTGGCAGGGGCCAAGGGCTACTATGGCTACACCTTC
NA | TRBJ2-5 | TRBV11-2 | TRBD2 | CASSLEIAGGETQYF | TGTGCCAGCAGCTTAGAGATAGCGGGAGGTGAGACCCAGTACTTC
NA | TRBJ2-7 | TRBV28 | TRBD2 | CASSLAGVVYEQYF | TGTGCCAGCAGTTTAGCGGGAGTCGTCTACGAGCAGTACTTC
NA | TRBJ1-6 | TRBV9 | TRBD1 | CASSVTGQGFSPLHF | TGTGCCAGCAGCGTAACGGGACAGGGGTTTTCACCCCTCCACTTT
NA | TRBJ2-7 | TRBV7-9 | NA | CASSLVAGDEQYF | TGTGCCAGCAGCTTAGTGGCAGGGGACGAGCAGTACTTC
NA | TRBJ1-2 | TRBV15 | NA | CATSRGGGGGYTF | TGTGCCACCAGCAGAGGAGGGGGGGGTGGCTACACCTTC
NA | TRBJ1-1 | TRBV18 | TRBD1 | CASSPSTGGGNTEAFF | TGTGCCAGCTCACCTTCGACAGGGGGCGGGAACACTGAAGCTTTCTTT
NA | TRBJ2-7 | TRBV5-1 | TRBD2 | CASSFGGRAVTYEQYF | TGCGCCAGCAGCTTTGGGGGGAGGGCCGTCACCTACGAGCAGTACTTC
NA | TRBJ2-3 | TRBV18 | TRBD2 | CASSPRGTSGSDTQYF | TGTGCCAGCTCCCCACGTGGGACTAGCGGATCAGATACGCAGTATTTT
NA | TRBJ2-3 | TRBV7-2 | NA | CASSPGQGGRGTQYF | TGTGCCAGCAGCCCCGGGCAGGGCGGTCGGGGTACGCAGTATTTT
NA | TRBJ1-4 | TRBV4-2 | TRBD1 | CASSREAGGWEKLFF | TGTGCCAGCAGCCGAGAAGCAGGGGGATGGGAAAAACTGTTTTTT
NA | TRBJ2-7 | TRBV18 | NA | CASSPPNRATYEQYF | TGTGCCAGCTCACCACCGAATAGGGCTACCTACGAGCAGTACTTC
NA | TRBJ2-2 | TRBV30 | NA | CAWSGVGYTGELFF | TGTGCCTGGAGTGGGGTGGGCTACACCGGGGAGCTGTTTTTT
NA | TRBJ2-3 | TRBV6-1 | NA | CASMRGEGTDTQYF | TGTGCCAGCATGCGCGGGGAAGGCACAGATACGCAGTATTTT
NA | TRBJ1-2 | TRBV19 | NA | CASKKTTNYGYTF | TGTGCCAGTAAGAAAACAACTAACTATGGCTACACCTTC
NA | TRBJ1-1 | TRBV7-8 | NA | CASSFSGGVNTEAFF | TGTGCCAGCAGCTTTTCCGGGGGGGTGAACACTGAAGCTTTCTTT
NA | TRBJ1-2 | TRBV6-5 | NA | CASTTVGGVSGYTF | TGTGCCAGCACCACAGTGGGGGGCGTGAGTGGCTACACCTTC
NA | TRBJ2-7 | TRBV7-8 | NA | CASSSLALYEQYF | TGTGCCAGCAGCTCGCTAGCGTTGTACGAGCAGTACTTC
NA | TRBJ2-1 | TRBV2 | TRBD2 | CASNGGSRSYNEQFF | TGTGCCAGCAACGGCGGGAGCAGATCCTACAATGAGCAGTTCTTC
NA | TRBJ2-5 | TRBV7-9 | NA | CASSSLGQETQYF | TGTGCCAGCAGCTCCCTGGGACAAGAGACCCAGTACTTC
NA | TRBJ1-1 | TRBV5-6 | NA | CASSLGGGTEAFF | TGTGCCAGCAGCTTGGGGGGTGGGACTGAAGCTTTCTTT
NA | TRBJ2-5 | TRBV29-1 | TRBD2 | CSMSSGGVQETQYF | TGCAGCATGTCTAGCGGGGGGGTCCAAGAGACCCAGTACTTC
once | TRBJ1-4 | TRBV10-3 | TRBD1 | CAISSDRDGGKLFF | TGTGCCATCAGTTCGGACAGGGACGGTGGAAAACTGTTTTTT
NA | TRBJ1-2 | TRBV29-1 | NA | CSDQGAGNYGYTF | TGCAGCGACCAGGGAGCGGGGAACTATGGCTACACCTTC
NA | TRBJ2-2 | TRBV7-2 | NA | CASSLGGVTGELFF | TGTGCCAGCAGCTTAGGCGGGGTAACCGGGGAGCTGTTTTTT
NA | TRBJ2-2 | TRBV5-1 | NA | CASSPGQGHTGELFF | TGCGCCAGCAGCCCGGGGCAGGGGCACACCGGGGAGCTGTTTTTT
NA | TRBJ2-7 | TRBV15 | TRBD1 | CATSPRTGLAYEQYF | TGTGCCACCAGCCCCCGGACAGGCCTTGCCTACGAGCAGTACTTC
once | TRBJ2-1 | TRBV28 | NA | CASTPSGGYNEQFF | TGTGCCAGCACCCCGAGTGGGGGTTACAATGAGCAGTTCTTC
NA | TRBJ2-1 | TRBV6-5 | NA | CAPFKDEQFF | TGTGCCCCCTTCAAGGATGAGCAGTTCTTC
once | TRBJ2-7 | TRBV6-5 | NA | CASSPSSYEQYF | TGTGCCAGCTCCCCTAGCTCCTACGAGCAGTACTTC
NA | TRBJ2-2 | TRBV18 | NA | CASSQGTETGELFF | TGTGCCAGCTCGCAAGGGACCGAGACCGGGGAGCTGTTTTTT
NA | TRBJ2-7 | TRBV30 | NA | CAWSLGRNEQYF | TGTGCCTGGAGTCTTGGTCGGAACGAGCAGTACTTC
once | TRBJ2-2 | TRBV29-1 | NA | CSVESGPGELFF | TGCAGCGTTGAATCAGGGCCCGGGGAGCTGTTTTTT